This entry lists 3 T cell receptor beta chains sequenced from one sample in a study of cytomegalovirus exposure and HLA in healthy donors. 60 Vbeta and 13 Jbeta primers were used in PCR. TCRdb's copy holds only in-frame clones and misses some; the assay was immunoSEQ multiplex PCR. The sample table includes 30,000 to 35,000 clones. The source material was PBMCs. These receptor sequences come from a woman in her forties in good health and CMV-seropositive.

V is TRBV5-1 and J is TRBJ2-5; D perhaps matches TRBD2 (6 bases). The CDR3 covers 13 residues. Trimming took off 2 bases at V and 7 bases at J, with 12 bases between the two ends. CDR1 and CDR2 from the germline V gene are SGHRS and YFSETQ. In DNA form, the CDR3 reads TGCGCCAGCAGCTTACCCGGGAGCTGGACCCAGTACTTC. It codes for CASSLPGSWTQYF.

The rearrangement joins TRBV7-9 to TRBJ2-5; 9 bases align to TRBD1. The J segment lost 4 bases and the V segment lost 5 bases, leaving 8 bases of the junction unmatched. There are 15 residues in the CDR3. The V gene's germline CDR1 is SEHNR and CDR2 FQNEAQ (reference sequence). CDR3 region: CASSPWTGDGETQYF. The CDR3, as DNA: TGTGCCAGCAGCCCATGGACAGGGGATGGAGAGACCCAGTACTTC.

The chain couples TRBV10-3 to TRBJ1-1, with TRBD1 matching 7 bases. The CDR3 is 14 amino acids. The V segment lost 7 bases and the J segment 5 bases; nucleotides outside the gene matches: 10. The germline V gene has CDR1 ENHRY and CDR2 SYGVKD. The CDR3 region is CAITQGEDGTEAFF. The CDR3 nucleotides are TGTGCCATCACCCAGGGGGAGGATGGGACTGAAGCTTTCTTT.